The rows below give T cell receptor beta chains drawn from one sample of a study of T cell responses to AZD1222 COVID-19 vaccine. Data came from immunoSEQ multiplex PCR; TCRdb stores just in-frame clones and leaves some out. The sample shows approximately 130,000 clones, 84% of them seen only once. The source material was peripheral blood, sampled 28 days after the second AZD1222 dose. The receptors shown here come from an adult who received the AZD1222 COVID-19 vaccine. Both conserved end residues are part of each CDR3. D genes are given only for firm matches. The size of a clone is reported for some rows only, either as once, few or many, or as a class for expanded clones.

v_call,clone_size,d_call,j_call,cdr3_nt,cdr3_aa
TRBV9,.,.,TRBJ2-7,TGTGCCAGCAGCGTGACCCCGGGAAACCACGAGCAGTACTTC,CASSVTPGNHEQYF
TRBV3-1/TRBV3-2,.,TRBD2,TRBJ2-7,TGTGCCAGCAGCCAAGGTCTAGCTAGCGGGAAGAACGAGCAGTACTTC,CASSQGLASGKNEQYF
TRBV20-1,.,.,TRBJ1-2,TGCAGTGCTAGAGGGGGAAGTGGCTACACCTTC,CSARGGSGYTF
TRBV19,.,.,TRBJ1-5,TGTGCCAGTAGTATAGGGGGGTGGGATGGTCCCCAGCATTTT,CASSIGGWDGPQHF
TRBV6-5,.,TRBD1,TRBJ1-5,TGTGCCAGCAGTAACAGGGGGCTTAGCAATCAGCCCCAGCATTTT,CASSNRGLSNQPQHF
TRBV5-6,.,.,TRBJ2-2,TGTGCCAGCAGCGGCCCCTGGGGGCGAAACACCGGGGAGCTGTTTTTT,CASSGPWGRNTGELFF
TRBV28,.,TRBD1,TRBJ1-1,TGTGCCAGCAGTTTAAGACAGGGCCGCACTGAAGCTTTCTTT,CASSLRQGRTEAFF
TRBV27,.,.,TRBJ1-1,TGTGCCAGCAGCCAACGGACAGCGAACACTGAAGCTTTCTTT,CASSQRTANTEAFF
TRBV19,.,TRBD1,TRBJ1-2,TGTGCCAGTAGTACCATGACAGGGGTATGGGACGGTATAGATGGCTACACCTTC,CASSTMTGVWDGIDGYTF
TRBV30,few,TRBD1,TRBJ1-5,TGTGCCTGGAGTGTAGACAGGGGAATAAAACTTTCAAATCAGCCCCAGCATTTT,CAWSVDRGIKLSNQPQHF
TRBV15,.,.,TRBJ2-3,TGTGCCACCAGCAGAGATCGGGTAACTTTCACAGATACGCAGTATTTT,CATSRDRVTFTDTQYF
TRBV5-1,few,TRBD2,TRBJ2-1,TGCGCCAGCAGCTTGCGCGGGGGTAGCTCCTACAATGAGCAGTTCTTC,CASSLRGGSSYNEQFF
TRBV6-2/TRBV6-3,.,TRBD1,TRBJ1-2,TGTGCCAGCAGCCCAACAGGGGACTATGGCTACACCTTC,CASSPTGDYGYTF
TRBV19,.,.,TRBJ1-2,TGTGCCAGTAGATACGGGACCAACGGTGGATATGGCTACACCTTC,CASRYGTNGGYGYTF
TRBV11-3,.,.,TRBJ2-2,TGTGCCAGCAGCACACGAGGGGGGCCCTACACCGGGGAGCTGTTTTTT,CASSTRGGPYTGELFF
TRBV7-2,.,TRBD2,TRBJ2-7,TGTGCCAGCAGCTTGATGGGACTAGCGGGATCCTACGAGCAGTACTTC,CASSLMGLAGSYEQYF
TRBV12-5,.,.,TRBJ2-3,TGTGCTAGTGGTCGGGACCTCAACTTCCCAGATACGCAGTATTTT,CASGRDLNFPDTQYF
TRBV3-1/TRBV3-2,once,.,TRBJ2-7,TGTGCCAGCAGCCCTCCATTAAGGGGGTCAAATTACGAGCAGTACTTC,CASSPPLRGSNYEQYF
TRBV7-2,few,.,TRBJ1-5,TGTGCCAGCAGCTACGGACAGTTACTAAATCAGCCCCAGCATTTT,CASSYGQLLNQPQHF
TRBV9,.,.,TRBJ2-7,TGTGCCAGCAGCGTAGCTGGGGGAACCTACGAGCAGTACTTC,CASSVAGGTYEQYF
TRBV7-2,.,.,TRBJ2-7,TGTGCCAGCAGCTTAGTAGACAAACTTATCCGCGAGCAGTACTTC,CASSLVDKLIREQYF
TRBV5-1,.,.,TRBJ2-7,TGCGCCAGCGCACCCGCTGGGCAGTCCTACGAGCAGTACTTC,CASAPAGQSYEQYF
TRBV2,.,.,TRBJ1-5,TGTGCCCGAGGACAGAATCAGCCCCAGCATTTT,CARGQNQPQHF
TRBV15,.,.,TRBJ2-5,TGTGCCACAAGAACCGGGACACTCCAAGAGACCCAGTACTTC,CATRTGTLQETQYF
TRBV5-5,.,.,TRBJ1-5,TGTGCCAGCAGCTTGGACAGTTTTTCGCCCCAGCATTTT,CASSLDSFSPQHF
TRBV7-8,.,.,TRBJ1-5,TGTGCCAGCAGCTTAGGGGTGAGAGGGTTAGGCAATCAGCCCCAGCATTTT,CASSLGVRGLGNQPQHF
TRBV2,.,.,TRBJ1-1,TGTGCCAGCAGTGCGACAGGTGAAGCTTTCTTT,CASSATGEAFF
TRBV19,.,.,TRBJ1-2,TGTGCCAGTAAGCGGGGACTTAACTATGGCTACACCTTC,CASKRGLNYGYTF
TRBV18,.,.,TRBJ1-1,TGTGCCAGCGTAGGCCAGTCCTCGGCTTTCTTT,CASVGQSSAFF
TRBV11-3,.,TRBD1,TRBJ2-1,TGTGCCAGCAGCTTTCGAGGGGGCGCCGTACGGAATGAGCAGTTCTTC,CASSFRGGAVRNEQFF
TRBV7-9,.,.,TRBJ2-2,TGTGCCAGCAGCTTAAGGGCAGCAAATAGTTACACCGGGGAGCTGTTTTTT,CASSLRAANSYTGELFF